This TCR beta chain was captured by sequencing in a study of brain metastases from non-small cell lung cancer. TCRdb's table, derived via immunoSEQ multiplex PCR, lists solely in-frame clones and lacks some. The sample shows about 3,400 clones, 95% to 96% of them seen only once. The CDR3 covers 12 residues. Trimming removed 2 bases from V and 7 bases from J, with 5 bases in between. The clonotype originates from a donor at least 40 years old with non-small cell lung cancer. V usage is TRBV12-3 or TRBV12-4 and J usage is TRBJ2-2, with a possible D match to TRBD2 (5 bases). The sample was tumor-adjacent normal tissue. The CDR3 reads CASSLTSGELFF. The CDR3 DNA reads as TGTGCCAGCAGTTTAACTAGCGGGGAGCTGTTTTTT.